The 28 T cell receptor beta chains given below trace back to one sample, sequenced in a study of regulatory T cells in long-lasting Graves disease. Researchers made TCR beta libraries by using iRepertoire HTBI primers and running Arm-PCR on CDR3 regions. TCRdb reanalysed the multiplex PCR reads using MiXCR and keeps one entry per CDR3 protein. The sample records roughly 420,000 distinct CDR3 sequences, 16% being singletons. Time point given: newly diagnosed GD, antithyroid drugs for less than 3 months. PBMC-derived RNA was used for the TCR library. Separately, the same data were catalogued under a study of T cells in Graves' hyperthyroidism and ophthalmopathy.

The input for sequencing was peripheral blood mononuclear cells (PBMCs), taken at new diagnosis, from a patient treated with antithyroid drugs. These receptors were taken from a young woman with Graves disease.

The rearrangement joins TRBV15 to TRBJ2-7, with D perhaps TRBD2 (6 bases). Germline CDR1 and CDR2: LNHNV and YYDKDF (reference sequence). This CDR3 spans 14 amino acids. V was pared by 1 base and J by 2 bases, with 9 bases between. CDR3 nucleotides: TGTGCCACCAGCAGAGTGCGGGGCCCCTACGAGCAGTACTTC. It is translated as CATSRVRGPYEQYF.

This clonotype was counted many times. This chain joins TRBV28 and TRBJ1-5, with 8 bases fitting TRBD1. The CDR3 runs 15 residues. Trimming cost V 3 bases and J 5 bases; bases outside gene matches: 6. Germline V gene lookup returns CDR1 MDHEN and CDR2 SYDVKM. This chain's CDR3 is CASSLRQGFYQPQHF. The CDR3 nucleotides are TGTGCCAGCAGTTTGAGACAGGGGTTTTATCAGCCCCAGCATTTT. Full variable domain (remainder filled in from reference TRBV28 and TRBJ1-5): DVKVTQSSRYLVKRTGEKVFLECVQDMDHENMFWYRQDPGLGLRLIYFSYDVKMKEKGDIPEGYSVSREKKERFSLILESASTNQTSMYLCASSLRQGFYQPQHFGDGTRLSIL.

The V gene is TRBV7-9, the J gene TRBJ2-7; D remains unclear. V shed 1 base and J shed 4 bases, with 14 bases lying between them. The CDR3 contains 15 residues. The germline V gene has CDR1 SEHNR and CDR2 FQNEAQ (reference sequence). The CDR3 sequence: CASSLVEDTDYEQYF. Here the CDR3 DNA reads TGTGCCAGCAGCTTAGTCGAAGACACAGATTACGAGCAGTACTTC.

This clonotype was counted ten times or more. The chain carries TRBV7-9 and TRBJ2-1, with D tentatively TRBD2 (6 bases). Germline CDR1 SEHNR, CDR2 FQNEAQ (reference sequence). Trimming stripped 2 bases from V and 0 bases from J, with 14 bases between. CDR3 length: 17 amino acids. The CDR3 DNA is TGTGCCAGCAGCTTAAGTAGCGGAAGACTCTCCTACAATGAGCAGTTCTTC. It specifies CASSLSSGRLSYNEQFF.

This clonotype was seen more than once but under ten times. The chain uses TRBV20-1 and TRBJ2-5; D remains ambiguous. Trimming left V 7 bases short and J 2 bases short, with 17 bases between. Germline V gives CDR1 DFQATT, CDR2 SNEGSKA (reference sequence). This CDR3 has 14 amino acids. CDR3 coding DNA: TGCAGTGTGGATGCAGGAAGCCGTCAAGAGACCCAGTACTTC. Translating gives CSVDAGSRQETQYF.

This chain uses TRBV20-1 with TRBJ2-2, with 9 bases identical to TRBD1. The junction had 8 bases not matched to a gene; V was cut back by 6 bases and J by 6 bases. The CDR3 has 14 residues. Germline lookup yields CDR1 DFQATT and CDR2 SNEGSKA (reference sequence). The CDR3 loop reads CSASTGGFAGELFF. DNA for the CDR3: TGCAGTGCCTCGACAGGGGGTTTCGCCGGGGAGCTGTTTTTT.

This clonotype was counted ten times or more. The rearrangement links TRBV7-9 to TRBJ2-5; TRBD2 matches at 16 bases. From germline, CDR1 is SEHNR and CDR2 FQNEAQ (reference sequence). The CDR3 runs to 17 residues. The J segment lost 0 bases and the V segment lost 5 bases, leaving 3 bases of the junction unmatched. The CDR3 loop is CASSGTSGRGYQETQYF. In DNA, the CDR3 is TGTGCCAGCAGCGGGACTAGCGGGAGGGGGTACCAAGAGACCCAGTACTTC.

This chain connects TRBV6-1 to TRBJ2-1, with 11 bases fitting TRBD2. Germline V lookup: CDR1 MNHNS, CDR2 SASEGT. The CDR3 covers 15 residues. The trim removed 5 bases at V and 5 bases at J, leaving 5 bases unmatched. The CDR3 spells CASSTGTSGHNEQFF. DNA of the CDR3: TGTGCCAGCAGTACAGGGACTAGCGGACACAATGAGCAGTTCTTC.

The CDR3 loop reads CAWTGGNYGYTF. The CDR3 DNA sequence: TGTGCCTGGACAGGGGGTAACTATGGCTACACCTTC. V gene TRBV30 combines with J gene TRBJ1-2, with TRBD1 identical over 7 bases. This CDR3 contains 12 residues. Losses at the gene ends were 4 bases for V and 1 base for J; bases not matched to a gene: 0. Germline lookup yields CDR1 GTSNPN and CDR2 SVGIG (reference sequence).

This clonotype was observed many times. The chain uses TRBV2 and TRBJ2-7; no clear D gene. The CDR3 consists of 15 residues. Trimming removed 9 bases at V and 0 bases at J, with 18 bases between. The germline CDR1 and CDR2 sequences are SNHLY and FYNNEI. The CDR3, as DNA: TGTGCCAGTTTTGAGCAGACATCAAACTCCTACGAGCAGTACTTC. It encodes CASFEQTSNSYEQYF.

This clonotype was recorded at least ten times. The rearrangement links TRBV9 to TRBJ2-3; D is tentatively TRBD1 or TRBD2 (5 bases each). Germline CDR1 reads SGDLS; CDR2 reads YYNGEE. The CDR3 runs 15 residues. V was clipped by 0 bases and J by 4 bases, with 12 bases between them. The DNA for the CDR3 is TGTGCCAGCAGCGTAGCTCCAGGGACGGCAGATACGCAGTATTTT. Translating gives CASSVAPGTADTQYF.

This clonotype was counted many times. The J gene is TRBJ2-1, the V gene TRBV11-1; D is unresolved. The CDR3 contains 14 residues. V lost 4 bases, J lost 9 bases, and 16 bases lay in between. CDR1 and CDR2 (germline): SGHAT, FQDESV (reference sequence). The DNA of the CDR3 is TGTGCCAGCAGCTCCCCATCTCATACCTCTGAGCAGTTCTTC. It is translated as CASSSPSHTSEQFF.

This clonotype has a count of ten or more. This chain joins TRBV6-1 and TRBJ2-5, with D possibly matching TRBD1 (6 bases). Germline loops: CDR1 MNHNS, CDR2 SASEGT. V was trimmed by 6 bases and J by 5 bases, leaving 10 bases between them. The CDR3 runs to 12 residues. CDR3 protein: CASRTGWETQYF. In DNA, the CDR3 is TGTGCCAGCAGAACAGGGTGGGAGACCCAGTACTTC.

V is TRBV27 and J is TRBJ1-1, with TRBD1 matching 8 bases. This CDR3 is built from 13 residues. Germline CDR1 and CDR2: MNHEY and SMNVEV (reference sequence). V lost 7 bases to trimming and J lost 5 bases; unmatched junction nucleotides: 6. The CDR3 is CASTLTGDTEAFF. The CDR3 DNA reads TGTGCCAGCACCTTGACAGGGGATACTGAAGCTTTCTTT.

This chain joins TRBV6-1 and TRBJ2-6; D is unclear. Trimming shortened V by 4 bases and J by 2 bases, and 9 bases separated the two germline ends. CDR1 is MNHNS and CDR2 is SASEGT in the germline V gene. The CDR3 has 15 amino acids. CDR3 amino acids: CASSVSRAGANVLTF. Here the CDR3 DNA reads TGTGCCAGCAGTGTAAGCCGGGCTGGGGCCAACGTCCTGACTTTC.

The chain links TRBV30 to TRBJ2-5; D ambiguous. Germline CDR1 and CDR2: GTSNPN and SVGIG (reference sequence). The CDR3 is 16 amino acids. V shed 0 bases and J shed 2 bases, with 16 bases lying between them. CDR3 DNA sequence: TGTGCCTGGAGTGTACTCACGGCTATAGAACAAGAGACCCAGTACTTC. It translates to CAWSVLTAIEQETQYF.

Ten or more counts support this clonotype. The chain links TRBV25-1 to TRBJ2-7; 9 bases are a match to TRBD1. This CDR3 contains 13 residues. J was trimmed by 3 bases and V by 4 bases; bases with no gene match: 1. Germline assignment: CDR1 MGHDK and CDR2 SYGVNS. The CDR3 loop reads CASSGTGVYEQYF. CDR3 sequence (DNA): TGTGCCAGCAGTGGGACAGGGGTCTACGAGCAGTACTTC.

This clonotype was seen ten or more times. The chain combines TRBV10-1 with TRBJ2-1; TRBD2 matches at 10 bases. The CDR3 is made up of 19 amino acids. Germline V gene data show CDR1 as WNHNN and CDR2 as SYGVQD (reference sequence). The J segment lost 2 bases and the V segment lost 0 bases, leaving 10 bases of the junction unmatched. CDR3 DNA: TGCGCCAGCAGTGAGTCGGTAGCGGGAGGCCATAGCGCCTACAATGAGCAGTTCTTC. Translation gives CASSESVAGGHSAYNEQFF.

This clonotype has a handful of counts. The chain carries TRBV30 and TRBJ1-3; D gene ambiguous. CDR3 length: 13 residues. The germline V and J ends were trimmed by 3 bases and 4 bases, with 10 bases remaining between them. Germline V CDR1 and CDR2: GTSNPN, SVGIG (reference sequence). The CDR3 is CAWSPGSGNTIYF. The CDR3 region has the DNA TGTGCCTGGAGCCCGGGGAGCGGAAACACCATATATTTT.

The chain employs TRBV24-1 and TRBJ2-1, with TRBD2 identical over 9 bases. CDR1 and CDR2 (germline): KGHDR, SFDVKD. J lost 8 bases, V lost 6 bases, and 7 bases had no gene match. The CDR3 consists of 14 residues. The CDR3 DNA reads TGTGCCACCAGTTCTAGCGGGATGGGCTATGAGCAGTTCTTC. This codes for CATSSSGMGYEQFF.

The V and J genes are TRBV6-5 and TRBJ2-3; possibly TRBD1 for D (5 bases). In germline, CDR1 is MNHEY, CDR2 SVGAGI. This CDR3 contains 15 residues. The V gene lost 2 bases and the J gene lost 2 bases, with 11 bases spanning the gap. DNA for the CDR3: TGTGCCAGCAGTTACGGGGCGTGGAACACAGATACGCAGTATTTT. Residues: CASSYGAWNTDTQYF.

As for this clonotype: This clone may be a read error of a much larger clone one base away. This CDR3 fails to terminate in the conserved phenylalanine or tryptophan, so it likely reflects a read error. V usage is TRBV14 and J usage is TRBJ2-5; unclear D gene. CDR1 SGHDN and CDR2 FVKESK come from the germline V gene. V lost 4 bases, J lost 7 bases, and 13 bases lay in between. The CDR3 has 13 amino acids. CDR3 in amino acids: CASSRTGIATQYL. CDR3 coding DNA: TGTGCCAGCAGCCGGACCGGCATAGCGACCCAGTACTTA.

In this sample, this clonotype turned up many times. This rearrangement joins TRBV28 to TRBJ2-7, with D hard to call. Between the trimmed V and J ends, which lost 10 bases and 2 bases, there was a span of 12 bases. The germline V gene has CDR1 MDHEN and CDR2 SYDVKM. CDR3 length equals 12 residues. The chain's CDR3 is CATRHGTYEQYF. DNA of the CDR3: TGTGCCACGAGGCACGGAACCTACGAGCAGTACTTC.

This clonotype came up a few times. The J gene is TRBJ1-1, the V gene TRBV20-1; 9 bases are a match to TRBD1. CDR3 size: 14 residues. The V gene's germline CDR1 is DFQATT and CDR2 SNEGSKA (reference sequence). J lost 5 bases, V lost 3 bases, and 7 bases had no gene match. CDR3 bases: TGCAGTGCTAGCCCCGGGACAGGGCGGACTGAAGCTTTCTTT. It yields the protein CSASPGTGRTEAFF.

This clonotype was recorded many times. This chain connects TRBV2 to TRBJ2-3; 8 positions agree with TRBD1. Germline lookup yields CDR1 SNHLY and CDR2 FYNNEI. V gave up 9 bases and J gave up 3 bases; unmatched junction bases: 8. CDR3 length: 14 residues. In nucleotides, the CDR3 is TGTGCCAGTACCTCAGGGGGCGCGACAGATACGCAGTATTTT. Protein product: CASTSGGATDTQYF.

The chain employs TRBV20-1 and TRBJ1-2; D remains ambiguous. The V gene's germline CDR1 is DFQATT and CDR2 SNEGSKA (reference sequence). Trimming shortened V by 5 bases and J by 6 bases, and 25 bases separated the two germline ends. The CDR3 is 16 residues long. The CDR3 reads CSAQKQRTDFFDGYTF. As DNA, the CDR3 is TGCAGTGCTCAGAAACAGCGGACCGATTTCTTCGATGGCTACACCTTC.

The V call is TRBV27, the J call TRBJ1-1; D might be TRBD1 (6 bases). This CDR3 contains 14 residues. Germline CDR1 reads MNHEY; CDR2 reads SMNVEV (reference sequence). V lost 4 bases and J 11 bases, leaving 20 bases between the germline ends. The CDR3 DNA reads TGTGCCAGCAGTTCTGGGACCGCGGCGAGGGGGGCTTTCTTT. Translating it yields CASSSGTAARGAFF.

As to this clonotype: A much larger clone lies one base from this, so it may be a read error. This chain links TRBV7-3 with TRBJ2-1, with D tentatively TRBD2 (6 bases). The CDR3 spans 13 residues. From germline, CDR1 is SGHTA and CDR2 FQGTGA. Here the CDR3 DNA reads TGTGCCAGCAGCCCGGGACTTTACAATGAGCAGTCCTTC. This gives the protein CASSPGLYNEQSF.